Presented here are 5 T cell receptor beta chains from one specimen sequenced in a study of cytomegalovirus exposure and HLA in healthy donors. The PCR contained 60 Vbeta and 13 Jbeta primers. Repertoires were generated with immunoSEQ multiplex PCR, while TCRdb's copy carries only in-frame clones and drops some. The table includes 75,000 to 90,000 clones, about 68% detected once. The specimen was PBMCs. The receptors were gathered from a man aged 25 to 40 in good health and CMV-seropositive.

The chain uses TRBV20-1 and TRBJ2-3; D call uncertain. Trimming took off 7 bases at V and 4 bases at J, with 6 bases between the two ends. This CDR3 has 10 amino acids. Germline CDR1 DFQATT, CDR2 SNEGSKA (reference sequence). The CDR3 DNA reads as TGCAGTGGAGGCCCAGATACGCAGTATTTT. This translates into CSGGPDTQYF.

This chain joins TRBV7-9 and TRBJ1-1; 10 nucleotides align to TRBD1. CDR3 length: 14 residues. Germline trimming cut 6 bases from V and 6 bases from J; bases unmatched to any gene: 7. Germline-derived CDR1 and CDR2 are SEHNR and FQNEAQ (reference sequence). The CDR3 DNA follows: TGTGCCAGCAGTGAGACAGGGGGCAGGGCTGAAGCTTTCTTT. This sequence encodes CASSETGGRAEAFF.

CDR3 region: CASSEIDSLSPLHF. As DNA, the CDR3 is TGTGCCAGCAGTGAGATTGACAGCCTCTCACCCCTCCACTTT. V and J are TRBV6-1 and TRBJ1-6, with D maybe TRBD1 (5 bases). This CDR3 spans 14 amino acids. V dropped 3 bases and J dropped 10 bases, with 13 bases sitting between them. The germline gives CDR1 MNHNS, CDR2 SASEGT.

This clone has a handful of counts. The chain uses TRBV6-1 and TRBJ2-1; 15 positions match TRBD2. The germline V gene encodes CDR1 MNHNS and CDR2 SASEGT. The CDR3 loop spans 15 amino acids. V was pared by 6 bases and J by 9 bases, with 6 bases of the junction left unmatched. CDR3 region: CASRGGLAGGGEQFF. In DNA form, the CDR3 reads TGTGCCAGCAGAGGGGGACTAGCGGGAGGAGGTGAGCAGTTCTTC.

CDR3 protein: CASGRTRGETQYF. CDR3 nucleotides: TGTGCCAGCGGGCGGACTCGGGGGGAGACCCAGTACTTC. This chain links TRBV6-1 with TRBJ2-5; D may be TRBD2 (6 bases). Looked up from germline, CDR1 is MNHNS and CDR2 is SASEGT. Between the trimmed V and J ends, which lost 8 bases and 5 bases, there was a span of 15 bases. The CDR3 extends over 13 amino acids.